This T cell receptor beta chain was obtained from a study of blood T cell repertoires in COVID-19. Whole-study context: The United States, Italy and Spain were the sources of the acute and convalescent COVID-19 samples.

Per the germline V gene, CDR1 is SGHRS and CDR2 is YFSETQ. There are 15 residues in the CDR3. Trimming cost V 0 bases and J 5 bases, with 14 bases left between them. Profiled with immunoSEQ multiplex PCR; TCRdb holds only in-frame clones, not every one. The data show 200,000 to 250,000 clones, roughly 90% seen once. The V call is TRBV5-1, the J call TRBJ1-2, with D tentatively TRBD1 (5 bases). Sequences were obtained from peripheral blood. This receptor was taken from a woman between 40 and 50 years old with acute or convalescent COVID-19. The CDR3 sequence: CASSLATRGAYGYTF. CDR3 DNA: TGCGCCAGCAGCTTGGCCACAAGGGGCGCGTATGGCTACACCTTC.